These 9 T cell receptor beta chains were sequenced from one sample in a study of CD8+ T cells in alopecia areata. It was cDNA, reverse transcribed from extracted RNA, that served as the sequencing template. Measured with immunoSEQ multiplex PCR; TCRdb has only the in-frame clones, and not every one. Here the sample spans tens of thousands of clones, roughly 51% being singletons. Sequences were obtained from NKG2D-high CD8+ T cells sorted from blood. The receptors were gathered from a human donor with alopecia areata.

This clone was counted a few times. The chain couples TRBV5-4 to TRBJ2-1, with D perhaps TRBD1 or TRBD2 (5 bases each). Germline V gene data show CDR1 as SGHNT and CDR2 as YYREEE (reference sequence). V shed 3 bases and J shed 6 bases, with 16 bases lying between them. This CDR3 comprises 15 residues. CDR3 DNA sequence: TGTGCCAGCAGCTCCTCCTCGGGACGGATCAATGAGCAGTTCTTC. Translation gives CASSSSSGRINEQFF.

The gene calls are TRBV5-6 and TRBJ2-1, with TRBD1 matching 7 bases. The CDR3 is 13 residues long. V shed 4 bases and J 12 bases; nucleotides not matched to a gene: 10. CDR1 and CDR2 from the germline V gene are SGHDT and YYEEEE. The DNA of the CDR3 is TGTGCCAGCAGCCGCGTCGGGACAGTTGCGCAGTTCTTC. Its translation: CASSRVGTVAQFF.

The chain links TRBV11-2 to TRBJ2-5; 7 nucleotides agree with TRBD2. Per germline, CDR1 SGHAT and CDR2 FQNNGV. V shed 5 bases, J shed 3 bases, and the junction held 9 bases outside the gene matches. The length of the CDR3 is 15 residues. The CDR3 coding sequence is TGTGCCAGCAGCCAGGCCCTAGCGGTTAAAGAGACCCAGTACTTC. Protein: CASSQALAVKETQYF.

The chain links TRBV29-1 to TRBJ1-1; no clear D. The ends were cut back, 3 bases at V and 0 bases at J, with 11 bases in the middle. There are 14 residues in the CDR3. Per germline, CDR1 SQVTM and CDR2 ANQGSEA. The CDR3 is CSVEAPAMNTEAFF. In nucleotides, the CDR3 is TGCAGCGTTGAGGCCCCGGCTATGAACACTGAAGCTTTCTTT. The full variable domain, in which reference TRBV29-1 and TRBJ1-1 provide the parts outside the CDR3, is SAVISQKPSRDICQRGTSLTIQCQVDSQVTMMFWYRQQPGQSLTLIATANQGSEATYESGFVIDKFPISRPNLTFSTLTVSNMSPEDSSIYLCSVEAPAMNTEAFFGQGTRLTVV.

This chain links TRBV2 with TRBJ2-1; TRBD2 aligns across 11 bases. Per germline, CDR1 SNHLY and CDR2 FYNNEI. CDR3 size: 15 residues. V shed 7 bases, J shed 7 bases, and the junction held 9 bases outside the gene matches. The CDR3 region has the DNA TGTGCCAGCACAATCCTAGCGGGGGGCAGGAATGAGCAGTTCTTC. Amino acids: CASTILAGGRNEQFF.

CDR3 bases: TGTGCCAGCACCCTGAACCGGGACTCAGTCTACGAGCAGTACTTC. As protein: CASTLNRDSVYEQYF. The chain is built from TRBV2 and TRBJ2-7; D might be TRBD2 (6 bases). Per the germline V gene, CDR1 is SNHLY and CDR2 is FYNNEI. With 7 bases removed from V and 3 bases from J, the gap between germline ends came to 19 bases. The CDR3 has 15 residues.

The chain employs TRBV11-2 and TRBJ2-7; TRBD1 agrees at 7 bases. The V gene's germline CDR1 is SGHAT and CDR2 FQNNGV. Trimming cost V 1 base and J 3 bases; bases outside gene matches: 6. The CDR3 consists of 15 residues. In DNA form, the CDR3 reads TGTGCCAGCAGCTTAGCCCAGGGACAGCTCTACGAGCAGTACTTC. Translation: CASSLAQGQLYEQYF. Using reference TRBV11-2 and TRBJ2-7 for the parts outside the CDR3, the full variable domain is EAGVAQSPRYKIIEKRQSVAFWCNPISGHATLYWYQQILGQGPKLLIQFQNNGVVDDSQLPKDRFSAERLKGVDSTLKIQPAKLEDSAVYLCASSLAQGQLYEQYFGPGTRLTVT.

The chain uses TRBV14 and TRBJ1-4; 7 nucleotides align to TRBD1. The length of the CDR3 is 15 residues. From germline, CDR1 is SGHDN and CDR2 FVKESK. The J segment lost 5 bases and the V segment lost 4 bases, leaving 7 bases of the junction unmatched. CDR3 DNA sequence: TGTGCCAGCAGCCCAGGGACAGTCATGAATGAAAAACTGTTTTTT. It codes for CASSPGTVMNEKLFF.

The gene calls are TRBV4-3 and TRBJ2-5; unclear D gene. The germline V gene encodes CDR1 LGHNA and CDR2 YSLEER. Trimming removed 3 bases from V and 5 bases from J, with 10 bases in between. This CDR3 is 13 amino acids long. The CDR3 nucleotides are TGCGCCAGCAGCCAGGCCCTTTTGGAGACCCAGTACTTC. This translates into CASSQALLETQYF.